What follows is one T cell receptor (beta chain) and its context. It lacks a known antigen. No clone much larger than this one lies a single base away; base qualities are absent. The sample is drawn from a study of blood T cell repertoires in COVID-19 (dated by TCRdb to the early 2020s). With respect to the entire study: The collaborator samples originated in the United States, Italy and Spain and spanned the acute and convalescent phases of COVID-19. The material from the prospective study consisted of cDNA or gDNA derived from T cells, B-cell-depleted T cells, or PBMCs. Subjects who had been exposed to COVID-19, were actively infected with it, or had recovered from it provided the deeply sampled blood TCRbeta repertoires that made up the dataset. The repertoires were made available in a free public database intended to serve as a resource for research on the immune response to SARS-CoV-2. Samples were obtained from the ongoing ImmuneRACE study (first 160 participants) and from approximately 1,200 subjects provided by 6 global collaborators. Sample metadata almost always included a de-identified subject ID, COVID-19 status, age in years and sex. Where available, HLA class I and class II types were taken from metadata supplied by the sample provider and were not determined by assay-based typing. Broad study findings and their caveats: Clinical and demographic metadata were provided uncurated, with the amount varying by source and participant.

Collaborating institutions collected whole blood in K2EDTA tubes following their own protocols. Collaborator samples were shipped for TCRbeta analysis as frozen whole blood, isolated PBMCs, or DNA extracted from either sample type. The immunoSEQ Assay, a bias-controlled multiplex PCR, was used to amplify TCRbeta CDR3 regions from genomic DNA. The study's own analysis went as follows. The number of nucleated cells in each sample was estimated by amplification of reference gene primers within the assay. Sequence reads were collapsed and filtered to measure the absolute abundance of every unique TCRbeta CDR3 rearrangement. For each sample, productive Simpson clonality was calculated as the square root of Simpson's diversity index across productive rearrangements. TCRdb retrieved this table from immuneACCESS and kept in-frame rearrangements only. Not all clones are present; in checked studies, unresolved V genes account for under half, and no reason is known for the remainder. Clone size and V and J calls were adopted from that table, with D and trimming inferred from the DNA. The sample table records around 76,000 clones; approximately 90% of these occur just once. The biggest ten clones account for around 0.58% of the sample.

The CDR3 measures 13 amino acids from cysteine to phenylalanine. The CDR3 DNA has 39 bases and is translated from base 1. V is clipped by 3 bases and J by 2 bases, and the sequence between their germline boundaries is 5 bases long. Taken from the germline V gene, the CDR1 and CDR2 loops are SGHAT and FQNNGV. Sequencing was done on a sample of peripheral blood. The TCR was taken from a man in his fifties or sixties with acute or convalescent COVID-19. In this chain, TRBV11-2 is recombined with TRBJ2-1; the D region possibly corresponds to TRBD2 (5 bases align). The nucleotides are TGTGCCAGCAGCTTGGGAGCCTACAATGAGCAGTTCTTC. Translated, this is CASSLGAYNEQFF. Joined to the reference TRBV11-2 and TRBJ2-1 proteins, this CDR3 gives the full variable domain: EAGVAQSPRYKIIEKRQSVAFWCNPISGHATLYWYQQILGQGPKLLIQFQNNGVVDDSQLPKDRFSAERLKGVDSTLKIQPAKLEDSAVYLCASSLGAYNEQFFGPGTRLTVL.